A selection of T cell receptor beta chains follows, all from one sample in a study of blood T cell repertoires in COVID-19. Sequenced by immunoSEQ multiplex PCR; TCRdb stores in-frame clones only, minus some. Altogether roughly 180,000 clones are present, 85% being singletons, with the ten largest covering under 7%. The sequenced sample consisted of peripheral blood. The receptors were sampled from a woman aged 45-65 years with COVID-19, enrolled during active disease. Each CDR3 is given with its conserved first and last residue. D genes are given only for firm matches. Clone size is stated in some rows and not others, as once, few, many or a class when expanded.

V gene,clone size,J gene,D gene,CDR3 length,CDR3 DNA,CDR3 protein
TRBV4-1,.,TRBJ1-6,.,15,TGCGCCAGCAGCCAAGAAGACAGTGATAATTCACCCCTCCACTTT,CASSQEDSDNSPLHF
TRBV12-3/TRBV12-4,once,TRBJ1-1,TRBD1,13,TGTGCCAGCAGTTTAACAGGGGGGTTGTTCGCTTTCTTT,CASSLTGGLFAFF
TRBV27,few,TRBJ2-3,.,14,TGTGCCAGCAGGGGGCTCGGGAGCACAGATACGCAGTATTTT,CASRGLGSTDTQYF
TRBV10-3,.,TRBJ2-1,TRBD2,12,TGTGCCATCAGGGGACTAGAGTCGGGGTTGGTCTTC,CAIRGLESGLVF
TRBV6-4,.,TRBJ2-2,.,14,TGTGCCAGCAGTGAAGAGGGCTGGGCCGGGGAGCTGTTTTTT,CASSEEGWAGELFF
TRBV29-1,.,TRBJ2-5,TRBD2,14,TGCAGCGTTGATACCGGGACTAGCCAAGAGACCCAGTACTTC,CSVDTGTSQETQYF
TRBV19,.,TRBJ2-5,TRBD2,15,TGTGCCAGTAGTTTACTAGCGGGGGGCCCCGAGACCCAGTACTTC,CASSLLAGGPETQYF
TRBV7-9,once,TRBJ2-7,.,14,TGTGCCAGCAGCGTCGACATTTCCACCTACGAGCAGTACTTC,CASSVDISTYEQYF
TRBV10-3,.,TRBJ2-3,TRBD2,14,TGTGCCATCAGTGGTAGCGGGGGGAAAGATACGCAGTATTTT,CAISGSGGKDTQYF
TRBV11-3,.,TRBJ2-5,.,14,TGTGCCAGCAGCCCTCCCTATGCTGCAGAGACCCAGTACTTC,CASSPPYAAETQYF
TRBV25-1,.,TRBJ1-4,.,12,TGTGCCAGCAATAAAGGGAGTGAAAAACTGTTTTTT,CASNKGSEKLFF
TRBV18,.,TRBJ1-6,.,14,TGTGCCAGCTCACCAAACAGGGACAATTCACCCCTCCACTTT,CASSPNRDNSPLHF
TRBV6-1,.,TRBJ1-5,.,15,TGTGCCAGCAGTGAACCCCAGGGGTTAAAGCAGCCCCAGCATTTT,CASSEPQGLKQPQHF
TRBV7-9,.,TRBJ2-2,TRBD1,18,TGTGCCAGCAGCTTAGGTCCTATTGGACAGGGGATGTCCGGGGAGCTGTTTTTT,CASSLGPIGQGMSGELFF
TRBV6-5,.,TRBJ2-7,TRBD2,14,TGTGCCAGCAGTTATGTGGGAGGGGTCTACGAGCAGTACTTC,CASSYVGGVYEQYF
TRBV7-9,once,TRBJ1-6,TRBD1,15,TGTGCCAGCAGCGCCCCGGGACAGGGGGATTCACCCCTCCACTTT,CASSAPGQGDSPLHF
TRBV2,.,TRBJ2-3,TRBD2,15,TGTGCCAGCAAAGGACTAGCTTTTATTACAGATACGCAGTATTTT,CASKGLAFITDTQYF
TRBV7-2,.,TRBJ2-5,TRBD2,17,TGTGCCAGCAGCTCCCAAGGACTAGCGGGGGGGGTAGAGACCCAGTACTTC,CASSSQGLAGGVETQYF
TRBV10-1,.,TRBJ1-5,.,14,TGCGCCAGCAGTCTTGACAGGAGCAATCAGCCCCAGCATTTT,CASSLDRSNQPQHF
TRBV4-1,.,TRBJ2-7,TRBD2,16,TGCGCCAGCAGCCAAGAGTTAGCGGGGGGGTCGTACGAGCAGTACTTC,CASSQELAGGSYEQYF
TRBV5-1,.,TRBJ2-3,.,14,TGCGCCAGCAGCCCCCGCCTAGTCGGAGATACGCAGTATTTT,CASSPRLVGDTQYF
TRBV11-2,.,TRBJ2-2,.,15,TGTGCCAGCAGTTTAGGAAACAGGAACACCGGGGAGCTGTTTTTT,CASSLGNRNTGELFF
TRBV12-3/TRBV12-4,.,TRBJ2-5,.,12,TGTGCCAGCCGCGGGGAATTGGAGACCCAGTACTTC,CASRGELETQYF
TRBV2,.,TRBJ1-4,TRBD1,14,TGTGCCAGCAGAACAGGGGGCTTTCGTGAAAAACTGTTTTTT,CASRTGGFREKLFF
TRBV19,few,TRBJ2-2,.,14,TGTGCCAGCGCGGACAGAACGAACACCGGGGAGCTGTTTTTT,CASADRTNTGELFF
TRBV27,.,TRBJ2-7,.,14,TGTGCCAGCAGTTTCTTCGGTCCGTCCTACGAGCAGTACTTC,CASSFFGPSYEQYF
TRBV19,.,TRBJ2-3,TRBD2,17,TGTGCCAGTAGTATTTACGGTAGCGGGGGGGCCCAAGATACGCAGTATTTT,CASSIYGSGGAQDTQYF
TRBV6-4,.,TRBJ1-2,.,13,TGTGCCAGCAGTGCCGACAGGCTCTATGGCTACACCTTC,CASSADRLYGYTF
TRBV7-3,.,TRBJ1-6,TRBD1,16,TGTGCCAGCAGCTTAGAGTCTGTGGACAGGGGCCTTCCCCTCCACTTT,CASSLESVDRGLPLHF
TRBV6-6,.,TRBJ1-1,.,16,TGTGCCAGCAGTTACCACCACCCGACTCAGGGTAATGAAGCTTTCTTT,CASSYHHPTQGNEAFF
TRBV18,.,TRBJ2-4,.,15,TGTGCCAGCTCACCTTTCGGGACTGGGGAAAACATTCAGTACTTC,CASSPFGTGENIQYF
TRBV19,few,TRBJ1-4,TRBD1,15,TGTGCCAGTAGTGTCGGGACAGCTACTAATGAAAAACTGTTTTTT,CASSVGTATNEKLFF
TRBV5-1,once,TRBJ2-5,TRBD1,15,TGCGCCAGCAGCCCGAGACAGGGGGGAAAAGAGACCCAGTACTTC,CASSPRQGGKETQYF
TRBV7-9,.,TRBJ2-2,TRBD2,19,TGTGCCAGCAGCCCAGCGCCGGGACTAGCGGGGGGCTACACCGGGGAGCTGTTTTTT,CASSPAPGLAGGYTGELFF
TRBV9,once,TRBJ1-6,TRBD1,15,TGTGCCAGCAGCGGCCACGGGACAGCTAATTCACCCCTCCACTTT,CASSGHGTANSPLHF
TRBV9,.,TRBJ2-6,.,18,TGTGCCAGCAGCGACACCCTGTGGGCCGTCTCTGGGGCCAACGTCCTGACTTTC,CASSDTLWAVSGANVLTF
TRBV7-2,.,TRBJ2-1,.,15,TGTGCCAGCAGGCAGGGAGGGGGGGGCCACAATGAGCAGTTCTTC,CASRQGGGGHNEQFF
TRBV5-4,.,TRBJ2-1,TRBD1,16,TGTGCCAGCAGCCCCCTTGAGGACAGGGCCGACAATGAGCAGTTCTTC,CASSPLEDRADNEQFF
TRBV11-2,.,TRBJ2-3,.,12,TGTGCCAGCAGCTTTGCTGGGGGCACGCAGTATTTT,CASSFAGGTQYF
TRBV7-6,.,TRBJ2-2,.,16,TGTGCCAGCAGCGCCACAGGGGGGGAGAACACCGGGGAGCTGTTTTTT,CASSATGGENTGELFF
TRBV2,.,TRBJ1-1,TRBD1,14,TGTGCCAGCAGTGAGACAGGGATGAACACTGAAGCTTTCTTT,CASSETGMNTEAFF
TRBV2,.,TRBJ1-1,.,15,TGTGCCAGCACCTTACCCAACAGGGCTGACACTGAAGCTTTCTTT,CASTLPNRADTEAFF
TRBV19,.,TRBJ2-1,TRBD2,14,TGTGCCAGCCGGACTAGCGGGGGCCCCGATGAGCAGTTCTTC,CASRTSGGPDEQFF
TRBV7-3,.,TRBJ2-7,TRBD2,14,TGTGCCAGCAGCTTAGGCACTAGCGGGGCCGAGCAGTACTTC,CASSLGTSGAEQYF
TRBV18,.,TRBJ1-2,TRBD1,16,TGTGCCAGCTCACCCCTCCCCCTATTTGACAGGGATGGCTACACCTTC,CASSPLPLFDRDGYTF
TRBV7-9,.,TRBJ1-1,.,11,TGTGCCAGCCAACTGTTCACTGAAGCTTTCTTT,CASQLFTEAFF
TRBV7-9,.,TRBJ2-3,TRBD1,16,TGTGCCAGCAGCTTAGCCGGGACAGGGGGCACAGATACGCAGTATTTT,CASSLAGTGGTDTQYF
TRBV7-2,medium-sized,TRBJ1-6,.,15,TGTGCCAGCAGCTTAGTCGAGGGTTATAATTCACCCCTCCACTTT,CASSLVEGYNSPLHF
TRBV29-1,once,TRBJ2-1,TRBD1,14,TGCAGCGTTGAAAGGGGACAGTCCTACAATGAGCAGTTCTTC,CSVERGQSYNEQFF
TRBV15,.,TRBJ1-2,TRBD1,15,TGTGCCACCAGCCCCGGACAGGGTGGTAACTATGGCTACACCTTC,CATSPGQGGNYGYTF
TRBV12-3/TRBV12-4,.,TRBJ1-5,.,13,TGTGCCAGCAGTTTTTCGGGGGATCAGCCCCAGCATTTT,CASSFSGDQPQHF
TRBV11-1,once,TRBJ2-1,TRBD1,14,TGTGCCAGCAGCTACGGGACAGGGTGGCAGGAGCAGTTCTTC,CASSYGTGWQEQFF
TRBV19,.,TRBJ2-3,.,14,TGTGCCAGTAGTATAGTCGACAGGTTAGATACGCAGTATTTT,CASSIVDRLDTQYF
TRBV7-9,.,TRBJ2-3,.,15,TGTGCCAGCAGCTTAGCTGGACAGAACACAGATACGCAGTATTTT,CASSLAGQNTDTQYF
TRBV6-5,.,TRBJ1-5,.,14,TGTGCCAGCGGCGGAGGGTTTAGCAATCAGCCCCAGCATTTT,CASGGGFSNQPQHF
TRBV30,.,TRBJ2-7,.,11,TGTGCCTGGGGACAGACCTACGAGCAGTACTTC,CAWGQTYEQYF
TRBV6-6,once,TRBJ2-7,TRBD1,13,TGTGCCAGCAGTTACCGGGACAGCTACGAGCAGTACTTC,CASSYRDSYEQYF
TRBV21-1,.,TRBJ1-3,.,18,TGTGCCAGCAGCAAAGTCGAGAGAGACAGGTGCTCTGGAAACACCATATATTTT,CASSKVERDRCSGNTIYF
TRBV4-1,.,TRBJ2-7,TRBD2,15,TGCGCCAGCAGCCACCCCAGCGGGGAGTACTACGAGCAGTACTTC,CASSHPSGEYYEQYF
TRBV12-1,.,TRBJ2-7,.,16,TGTGCCAGCAGCTTTAAGTTCGCAGGGAGGTGCCACGAGCAGTACTTC,CASSFKFAGRCHEQYF